This record concerns one T cell receptor beta chain sequence. Its antigen is undetermined. Study-wide findings and caveats: Greatest tumor Treg TCR overlap was with tumor naive CD4+ cells.

Constant-region reverse primers amplified full-length variable regions, followed by semi-nested Nested Universal Primer A PCR. TCRdb re-called the 5' RACE reads with MiXCR, one entry per CDR3 protein. The sample has around 50,000 distinct CDR3 sequences, roughly 28% seen once. The germline CDR1 and CDR2 sequences are KGHSH and LQKENI. CDR3 size: 15 residues. J gave up 1 base and V 3 bases, and 2 bases lay outside the gene matches. V gene TRBV18 combines with J gene TRBJ2-3, with 9 bases fitting TRBD1. Material: tumor-infiltrating memory CD4+ T cells sorted from the breast tumor. The subset: memory CD4+ T cells, CD4+CD45RO+CD25-. This TCR derives from a female donor with breast cancer. CDR3 amino acids: CASSPRDRGTDTQYF. DNA of the CDR3: TGTGCCAGCTCACCCCGGGACAGGGGCACAGATACGCAGTATTTT.